This TCR beta chain was found in a study of blood T cells in healthy people across ages. Primers used in a second PCR of about 7 to 12 cycles were a sample-barcoded 5' primer and a J-beta primer mix. TCRdb fed the 5' RACE reads into MiXCR, producing one record per CDR3 protein. The sample has just over 800,000 distinct CDR3 sequences; about 62% are singletons. The germline V gene encodes CDR1 SQVTM and CDR2 ANQGSEA. V trimming: 2 bases; J trimming: 7 bases; junction bases outside the gene matches: 3. The CDR3 length is 12 residues. This clonotype was sampled from a young man in good health. The chain uses TRBV29-1 and TRBJ1-2; 8 nucleotides line up with TRBD1. What was sequenced was blood. The CDR3 region is CSVEPTGGGYTF. CDR3 nucleotides: TGCAGCGTTGAACCCACAGGGGGTGGCTACACCTTC.